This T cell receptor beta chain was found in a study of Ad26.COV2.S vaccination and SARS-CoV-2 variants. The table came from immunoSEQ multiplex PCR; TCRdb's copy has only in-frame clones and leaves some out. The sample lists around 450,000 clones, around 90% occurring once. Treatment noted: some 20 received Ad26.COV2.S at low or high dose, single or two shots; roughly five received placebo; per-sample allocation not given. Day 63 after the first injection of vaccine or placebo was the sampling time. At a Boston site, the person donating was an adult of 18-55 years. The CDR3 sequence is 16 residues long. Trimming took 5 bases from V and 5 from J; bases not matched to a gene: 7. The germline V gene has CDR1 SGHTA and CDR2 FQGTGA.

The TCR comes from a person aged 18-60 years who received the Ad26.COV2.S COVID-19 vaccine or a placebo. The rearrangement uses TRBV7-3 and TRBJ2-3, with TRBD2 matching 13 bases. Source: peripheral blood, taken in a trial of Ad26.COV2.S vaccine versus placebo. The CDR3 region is CASSPGLAGMGDTQYF. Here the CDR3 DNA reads TGTGCCAGCAGCCCGGGACTAGCGGGAATGGGAGATACGCAGTATTTT.